This passage covers 25 T cell receptor beta chains from one sample sequenced in a study of shared clonotypes between healthy human individuals. Libraries were prepared by immunoSEQ multiplex PCR; TCRdb keeps only in-frame clonotypes and omits some of them. This sample has fewer than 1.8 million clones; about 98.5% occur once, and the top ten carry about 0.34%. Source material: naive CD4+ T cells sorted from blood. The subset: CD45RA+ positively selected. The receptors stem from a man aged 25-45 years in good health.

This chain connects TRBV11-3 to TRBJ1-1; D is ambiguous. The CDR3 runs 15 residues. V shed 3 bases and J shed 0 bases, with 11 bases lying between them. CDR1 and CDR2 from the germline V gene are SGHNT and YENEEA. The CDR3, as DNA: TGTGCCAGCAGCTTCTCAAGCCGGGTGAACACTGAAGCTTTCTTT. Amino acids: CASSFSSRVNTEAFF.

The chain combines TRBV4-1 with TRBJ1-3; a weak D match, TRBD1 (5 bases). CDR1 is MGHRA, CDR2 YSYEKL, per germline. The CDR3 contains 14 residues. V lost 8 bases, J lost 0 bases, and 11 bases lay in between. The CDR3 loop reads CASAPGLSGNTIYF. The CDR3, as DNA: TGCGCCAGCGCTCCGGGGCTCTCTGGAAACACCATATATTTT.

This chain joins TRBV7-6 and TRBJ2-5; 9 nucleotides align to TRBD1. The J call is doubtful: the DNA matches TRBJ2-7 better. Germline V lookup: CDR1 SGHVS, CDR2 FNYEAQ. The CDR3 runs to 19 residues. The CDR3 loop reads CASSLGIEAPGQGHYEQYF. CDR3 nucleotide sequence: TGTGCCAGCAGCTTAGGGATAGAGGCGCCGGGACAGGGACACTACGAGCAGTACTTC.

The chain has TRBV7-9 and TRBJ1-5, with a tentative D call TRBD1 (5 bases). Deletions cut 5 bases from V and 1 base from J, with 12 bases between. The CDR3 spans 15 residues. Germline values: CDR1 SEHNR, CDR2 FQNEAQ (reference sequence). The CDR3 region is CASSRDGMSNQPQHF. CDR3 nucleotides: TGTGCCAGCAGCCGGGACGGAATGAGCAATCAGCCCCAGCATTTT.

This clone showed up just once. The chain joins TRBV9 to TRBJ2-5; D is unresolved. CDR3 size: 14 residues. From germline, CDR1 is SGDLS and CDR2 YYNGEE. Trimming left V 3 bases short and J 2 bases short, with 11 bases between. This CDR3 is CASSAAPPQETQYF. The CDR3, as DNA: TGTGCCAGCAGCGCGGCCCCCCCACAAGAGACCCAGTACTTC. Combining the CDR3 with reference TRBV9 and TRBJ2-5 gives the whole variable domain DSGVTQTPKHLITATGQRVTLRCSPRSGDLSVYWYQQSLDQGLQFLIQYYNGEERAKGNILERFSAQQFPDLHSELNLSSLELGDSALYFCASSAAPPQETQYFGPGTRLLVL.

The rearrangement links TRBV11-2 to TRBJ2-1, with 9 bases aligning to TRBD1. This CDR3 has 15 residues. V was pared by 4 bases and J by 4 bases, with 5 bases of the junction left unmatched. From germline, CDR1 is SGHAT and CDR2 FQNNGV. This chain's CDR3 is CASSYRDRVYNEQFF. As DNA, the CDR3 is TGTGCCAGCAGCTACCGGGACAGGGTTTACAATGAGCAGTTCTTC.

The V gene is TRBV27, the J gene TRBJ2-1; 13 bases line up with TRBD2. Germline V gene data show CDR1 as MNHEY and CDR2 as SMNVEV (reference sequence). J gave up 9 bases and V 5 bases, and 1 base lay outside the gene matches. The CDR3 is 13 amino acids. In nucleotides, the CDR3 is TGTGCCAGCAGTCGACTAGCGGGAGGTGAGCAGTTCTTC. Translating gives CASSRLAGGEQFF.

The chain's CDR3 is CASSQHREIVYNEQFF. The DNA of the CDR3 is TGCGCCAGCAGTCAGCACAGGGAAATTGTCTACAATGAGCAGTTCTTC. The V and J genes are TRBV10-1 and TRBJ2-1, with D perhaps TRBD1 (6 bases). Per the germline V gene, CDR1 is WNHNN and CDR2 is SYGVQD (reference sequence). The ends were cut back, 5 bases at V and 3 bases at J, with 17 bases in the middle. CDR3 size: 16 residues.

The CDR3 bases are TGTGCCAGCAGCCAAGTTGGTAATGCTAGCGGGAAATTAAGGACTCTCAATGAGCAGTTCTTC. Amino acid sequence: CASSQVGNASGKLRTLNEQFF. This chain links TRBV14 with TRBJ2-1, with 9 bases identical to TRBD2. V gave up 1 base and J gave up 6 bases; unmatched junction bases: 22. This CDR3 is 21 amino acids long. CDR1 is SGHDN, CDR2 FVKESK, per germline.

DNA of the CDR3: TGTGCCAGCAGCGTAATTGGACAGTCGGGGGAGCAGTACTTC. Translating it yields CASSVIGQSGEQYF. The chain employs TRBV9 and TRBJ2-7, with D perhaps TRBD1 (6 bases). CDR1 is SGDLS and CDR2 is YYNGEE in the germline V gene. Trimming took 1 base from V and 7 from J, leaving 15 bases between them. The CDR3 totals 14 residues.

V and J are TRBV14 and TRBJ2-7, with TRBD2 matching over 9 bases. The CDR3 spans 16 residues. Germline CDR1 and CDR2: SGHDN and FVKESK. V shed 0 bases and J 4 bases; nucleotides not matched to a gene: 7. The CDR3 loop is CASSQDLASGMYEQYF. CDR3 in DNA: TGTGCCAGCAGCCAAGATCTCGCTAGCGGGATGTACGAGCAGTACTTC.

Comment on this clone: The identical CDR3 is also encoded by other nucleotide sequences in the sample. The genes are TRBV15 and TRBJ1-3, with D perhaps matching TRBD1 (5 bases). Germline assignment: CDR1 LNHNV and CDR2 YYDKDF (reference sequence). This CDR3 is 14 amino acids long. V was pared by 2 bases and J by 1 base, with 6 bases between. CDR3 sequence: CATSRRGSGNTIYF. The DNA for the CDR3 is TGTGCCACCAGCAGAAGGGGTTCTGGAAACACCATATATTTT.

Written as DNA, the CDR3 is TGTGCCTGGGGAGGACAGGGTTTTGGAAACACCATATATTTT. Amino acids: CAWGGQGFGNTIYF. This chain links TRBV30 with TRBJ1-3, with 8 bases aligning to TRBD1. Germline loops: CDR1 GTSNPN, CDR2 SVGIG (reference sequence). CDR3 size: 14 residues. Trimming took 5 bases from V and 3 from J; bases not matched to a gene: 6.

The chain recombines TRBV30 with TRBJ2-2; D may be TRBD1 (5 bases). Trimming stripped 2 bases from V and 5 bases from J, with 12 bases between. The CDR3 has 14 residues. In germline, CDR1 is GTSNPN, CDR2 SVGIG (reference sequence). In nucleotides, the CDR3 is TGTGCCTGGAGTAGTAGGGGTTGGACCGGGGAGCTGTTTTTT. Translating gives CAWSSRGWTGELFF.

J is TRBJ1-1 and V is TRBV7-2; tentatively, D is TRBD1 (5 bases). V was trimmed by 4 bases and J by 4 bases, leaving 10 bases between them. Germline lookup yields CDR1 SGHTA and CDR2 FQGNSA. This CDR3 spans 13 amino acids. The CDR3 spells CASSWGRVTEAFF. CDR3 coding DNA: TGTGCCAGCAGCTGGGGCAGGGTCACTGAAGCTTTCTTT. Based on the CDR3 plus reference TRBV7-2 and TRBJ1-1, the full variable domain is GAGVSQSPSNKVTEKGKDVELRCDPISGHTALYWYRQSLGQGLEFLIYFQGNSAPDKSGLPSDRFSAERTGGSVSTLTIQRTQQEDSAVYLCASSWGRVTEAFFGQGTRLTVV.

V and J are TRBV2 and TRBJ2-7, with TRBD2 matching over 7 bases. This CDR3 is built from 12 residues. With V trimmed by 3 bases and J by 6 bases, 2 bases remained unmatched. The germline V gene encodes CDR1 SNHLY and CDR2 FYNNEI. CDR3 nucleotides: TGTGCCAGCAGTGACGGCGGGGGCGAGCAGTACTTC. Translated: CASSDGGGEQYF.

The chain joins TRBV11-2 to TRBJ1-5; 7 nucleotides agree with TRBD1. CDR3 length: 16 residues. Looked up from germline, CDR1 is SGHAT and CDR2 is FQNNGV. Trimming cost V 1 base and J 1 base; bases outside gene matches: 4. CDR3 DNA: TGTGCCAGCAGCTTAGGAAAGGGGGCGAGCAATCAGCCCCAGCATTTT. Its translation is CASSLGKGASNQPQHF.

The V and J genes are TRBV21-1 and TRBJ2-7; TRBD1 is the table's D call and was not checked against the DNA. TRBV21-1 is assigned pseudogene status. The CDR3 is 16 residues long. The CDR3 coding sequence is TGTGCCAGTCGGATTGCCTGGGACAGGGTGGATCGAGAGCAGTACTTC. This codes for CASRIAWDRVDREQYF.

V is TRBV7-8 and J is TRBJ2-7; 12 bases line up with TRBD1. Looked up from germline, CDR1 is SGHVS and CDR2 is FQNEAQ. Trimming removed 9 bases from V and 7 bases from J; junction bases left unmatched: 10. CDR3 length: 14 residues. In DNA, the CDR3 is TGTGCCAGTTATTCCGGGACAGGGGGCGGGGAGCAGTACTTC. Amino acids: CASYSGTGGGEQYF.

As concerns this clone: The junction shows a germline mismatch at one end, possibly a read error. The chain has TRBV7-7 and TRBJ2-3, with D unclear. Per the germline V gene, CDR1 is SSHAT and CDR2 is FNYEAQ (reference sequence). The CDR3 has 14 amino acids. The CDR3 here is CASSLSPAADTQYF. Written as DNA, the CDR3 is TGTGCTAGCAGCTTATCGCCAGCCGCAGATACGCAGTATTTT.

The gene calls are TRBV5-1 and TRBJ2-2; no clear D. This CDR3 comprises 13 residues. Germline V gene lookup returns CDR1 SGHRS and CDR2 YFSETQ. V lost 0 bases, J lost 5 bases, and 5 bases lay in between. CDR3 DNA: TGCGCCAGCAGCTTGGTGCAGACCGGGGAGCTGTTTTTT. Its protein product is CASSLVQTGELFF. Complete variable domain (other parts from reference TRBV5-1 and TRBJ2-2): KAGVTQTPRYLIKTRGQQVTLSCSPISGHRSVSWYQQTPGQGLQFLFEYFSETQRNKGNFPGRFSGRQFSNSRSEMNVSTLELGDSALYLCASSLVQTGELFFGEGSRLTVL.

The chain combines TRBV29-1 with TRBJ1-2; 12 bases are a match to TRBD1. Germline CDR1 SQVTM, CDR2 ANQGSEA. After removal of 6 bases from V and 7 bases from J, the junction contained 12 bases not matched to a gene. This CDR3 is 15 amino acids long. The CDR3 region is CSVWIPGDRGLGYTF. CDR3 coding DNA: TGCAGCGTGTGGATACCCGGGGACAGGGGGCTTGGCTACACCTTC.

The chain uses TRBV9 and TRBJ1-1, with D unclear. The length of the CDR3 is 16 residues. In germline, CDR1 is SGDLS, CDR2 YYNGEE. V was clipped by 4 bases and J by 0 bases, with 16 bases between them. CDR3 region: CASSPGVGIMNTEAFF. In nucleotides, the CDR3 is TGTGCCAGCAGCCCAGGTGTCGGAATAATGAACACTGAAGCTTTCTTT.

The chain has TRBV14 and TRBJ2-2, with D possibly matching TRBD1 (6 bases). Deletions cut 4 bases from V and 8 bases from J, with 11 bases between. Looked up from germline, CDR1 is SGHDN and CDR2 is FVKESK. CDR3 size: 13 residues. The CDR3 loop reads CASSRNRAGELFF. The CDR3 bases are TGTGCCAGCAGCCGAAACAGGGCTGGGGAGCTGTTTTTT.

The rearrangement links TRBV7-2 to TRBJ2-5, with D perhaps matching TRBD2 (6 bases). Trimming pared 3 bases from V and 2 bases from J, leaving 7 bases between. The CDR3 loop spans 13 amino acids. CDR1 is SGHTA and CDR2 is FQGNSA in the germline V gene. This CDR3 reads CASSLTRQETQYF. CDR3 nucleotides: TGTGCCAGCAGCTTGACTAGGCAAGAGACCCAGTACTTC.